What follows are 21 T cell receptor beta chains derived from one specimen sequenced in a study of blood T cell repertoires in COVID-19. Produced via immunoSEQ multiplex PCR; TCRdb's table is partial and in-frame only. The table includes 200,000 to 250,000 clones, under 90% detected once. The sequenced material came from PBMCs or T cells enriched from blood (not recorded which). The receptors were sampled from a woman aged 45-60 years who had been exposed to COVID-19.

The chain couples TRBV12-5 to TRBJ2-5; D ambiguous. V lost 3 bases, J lost 7 bases, and 12 bases lay in between. The CDR3 is made up of 13 amino acids. The germline CDR1 and CDR2 sequences are LGHNT and FRNRAP. This CDR3 is CASGLSPQTTQYF. The CDR3 region has the DNA TGTGCTAGTGGTTTAAGCCCCCAAACGACCCAGTACTTC.

The chain has TRBV19 and TRBJ1-1; 8 positions match TRBD1. Germline V gives CDR1 LNHDA, CDR2 SQIVND (reference sequence). Trimming cost V 5 bases and J 6 bases; bases outside gene matches: 8. The CDR3 extends over 14 amino acids. In DNA, the CDR3 is TGTGCCAGTAGTGCTCCGGGACAGGCCCCTGAAGCTTTCTTT. Residues: CASSAPGQAPEAFF.

This clone was seen a single time. The chain couples TRBV7-2 to TRBJ2-1; 7 bases map to TRBD1. CDR1 and CDR2 from the germline V gene are SGHTA and FQGNSA. The CDR3 length is 16 residues. V trimming: 6 bases; J trimming: 5 bases; junction bases outside the gene matches: 13. CDR3 loop: CASRSQTGMRNNEQFF. The CDR3 coding sequence is TGTGCCAGCAGATCCCAGACAGGGATGAGAAACAATGAGCAGTTCTTC.

The chain combines TRBV7-2 with TRBJ1-1; 9 positions agree with TRBD1. The CDR3 runs to 16 residues. V gave up 5 bases and J gave up 4 bases; unmatched junction bases: 11. CDR1 and CDR2 from the germline V gene are SGHTA and FQGNSA. The CDR3 DNA reads as TGTGCCAGCAGCCCCCGAACAGGGGGCCAAGGCACTGAAGCTTTCTTT. Protein: CASSPRTGGQGTEAFF.

The V call is TRBV29-1, the J call TRBJ1-1, with a weak D call TRBD1 (6 bases). V lost 5 bases to trimming and J lost 3 bases, with 13 bases between them. Germline CDR1 and CDR2: SQVTM and ANQGSEA. The CDR3 has 13 residues. The CDR3 region is CSVYRVGYTEAFF. Written as DNA, the CDR3 is TGCAGCGTTTACAGGGTGGGATACACTGAAGCTTTCTTT.

V and J are TRBV10-1 and TRBJ1-6, with D possibly being TRBD1 (5 bases). This CDR3 has 12 amino acids. Germline values: CDR1 WNHNN, CDR2 SYGVQD (reference sequence). Trimming took off 3 bases at V and 11 bases at J, with 8 bases between the two ends. In DNA, the CDR3 is TGCGCCAGCAGTGATGGACACACACCCCTCCACTTT. It is translated as CASSDGHTPLHF.

V gene TRBV18 combines with J gene TRBJ1-1; 9 bases fit TRBD1. The CDR3 has 13 residues. Germline trimming cut 6 bases from V and 10 bases from J; bases unmatched to any gene: 9. In germline, CDR1 is KGHSH, CDR2 LQKENI. CDR3 sequence reads: CASSRQGEGGAFF. CDR3 DNA sequence: TGTGCCAGCTCTCGACAGGGGGAAGGAGGAGCTTTCTTT.

This rearrangement joins TRBV10-2 to TRBJ1-2, with D uncertain. V lost 4 bases, J lost 4 bases, and 10 bases lay in between. CDR3 size: 13 residues. Germline lookup yields CDR1 WSHSY and CDR2 SAAADI. The CDR3 is CASSVKGGYGYTF. The CDR3 DNA sequence: TGCGCCAGCAGTGTGAAAGGAGGCTATGGCTACACCTTC.

The chain has TRBV5-1 and TRBJ2-2; D perhaps matches TRBD1 (6 bases). CDR3 length equals 15 residues. Trimming removed 0 bases at V and 4 bases at J, with 10 bases between. Germline CDR1 is SGHRS and CDR2 is YFSETQ. CDR3 sequence: CASSLDRAGTGELFF. The CDR3 nucleotides are TGCGCCAGCAGCTTGGACAGGGCTGGCACCGGGGAGCTGTTTTTT. The complete variable domain, with remaining parts taken from reference TRBV5-1 and TRBJ2-2, reads KAGVTQTPRYLIKTRGQQVTLSCSPISGHRSVSWYQQTPGQGLQFLFEYFSETQRNKGNFPGRFSGRQFSNSRSEMNVSTLELGDSALYLCASSLDRAGTGELFFGEGSRLTVL.

The V call is TRBV5-1, the J call TRBJ1-3; unclear D gene. CDR1 is SGHRS, CDR2 YFSETQ, per germline. The CDR3 totals 15 residues. V was trimmed by 1 base and J by 2 bases, leaving 10 bases between them. CDR3 in DNA: TGCGCCAGCAGCTTGCAAGGGAGTCCTGGAAACACCATATATTTT. It yields the protein CASSLQGSPGNTIYF.

CDR3 region: CASSIDRVDGYTF. CDR3 nucleotide sequence: TGTGCCAGTAGTATAGATCGGGTGGATGGCTACACCTTC. The chain carries TRBV19 and TRBJ1-2; the D is unclear. Germline V gene data show CDR1 as LNHDA and CDR2 as SQIVND (reference sequence). CDR3 length: 13 residues. The V end was cut by 0 bases, the J end by 6 bases, with 8 bases between.

This sequence joins TRBV2 and TRBJ1-6; 8 nucleotides align to TRBD1. Germline trimming cut 7 bases from V and 10 bases from J; bases unmatched to any gene: 6. Germline V gene sequence: CDR1 SNHLY, CDR2 FYNNEI. The CDR3 spans 13 residues. CDR3 sequence: CASTGQGSSPLHF. The CDR3 coding sequence is TGTGCCAGCACCGGACAGGGATCATCACCCCTCCACTTT. Complete variable domain (other parts from reference TRBV2 and TRBJ1-6): EPEVTQTPSHQVTQMGQEVILRCVPISNHLYFYWYRQILGQKVEFLVSFYNNEISEKSEIFDDQFSVERPDGSNFTLKIRSTKLEDSAMYFCASTGQGSSPLHFGNGTRLTVT.

The CDR3 DNA reads as TGTGCCAGCTCCCCTACGGAGGGGGCCAAAAACATTCAGTACTTC. It is translated as CASSPTEGAKNIQYF. This rearrangement joins TRBV18 to TRBJ2-4; D might be TRBD2 (6 bases). This CDR3 is 15 amino acids long. The V and J ends lost 6 bases and 1 base respectively, with 13 bases between them. The germline V gene encodes CDR1 KGHSH and CDR2 LQKENI. The full variable domain, with the rest looked up from reference TRBV18 and TRBJ2-4, is NAGVMQNPRHLVRRRGQEARLRCSPMKGHSHVYWYRQLPEEGLKFMVYLQKENIIDESGMPKERFSAEFPKEGPSILRIQQVVRGDSAAYFCASSPTEGAKNIQYFGAGTRLSVL.

The rearrangement uses TRBV19 and TRBJ2-7; D possibly corresponds to TRBD2 (6 bases). This CDR3 is built from 14 residues. V shed 7 bases and J shed 6 bases, with 19 bases lying between them. Germline CDR1 reads LNHDA; CDR2 reads SQIVND (reference sequence). The DNA for the CDR3 is TGTGCCAGTACCTTGACAGCGGAGGGTCCCGAGCAGTACTTC. Translation gives CASTLTAEGPEQYF.

The chain joins TRBV5-8 to TRBJ2-1; 8 bases are a match to TRBD1. V shed 7 bases and J 1 base; nucleotides not matched to a gene: 1. Germline-derived CDR1 and CDR2 are SGHTS and YDEGEE. The length of the CDR3 is 13 residues. The CDR3 DNA reads TGTGCCAGCCGGACAGGGTCCTACAATGAGCAGTTCTTC. This sequence encodes CASRTGSYNEQFF.

The chain employs TRBV18 and TRBJ2-5; 7 positions match TRBD2. The CDR3 is 15 residues long. After removal of 4 bases from V and 4 bases from J, the junction contained 9 bases not matched to a gene. CDR1 and CDR2 (germline): KGHSH, LQKENI. The CDR3 reads CASSLDRGGPETQYF. Here the CDR3 DNA reads TGTGCCAGCTCACTCGACCGGGGAGGGCCAGAGACCCAGTACTTC.

This sequence joins TRBV29-1 and TRBJ1-1; TRBD1 might be the D (6 bases). The germline gives CDR1 SQVTM, CDR2 ANQGSEA. V was trimmed by 5 bases and J by 3 bases, leaving 13 bases between them. The length of the CDR3 is 13 residues. CDR3 bases: TGCAGCGTTTCAAGCAGGGGTTACACTGAAGCTTTCTTT. This codes for CSVSSRGYTEAFF.

This clone was seen more than once but under ten times. The V and J genes are TRBV7-9 and TRBJ1-2; a possible D gene is TRBD1 (6 bases). In germline, CDR1 is SEHNR, CDR2 FQNEAQ (reference sequence). Trimming took off 2 bases at V and 4 bases at J, with 11 bases between the two ends. The CDR3 sequence is 14 residues long. CDR3 nucleotide sequence: TGTGCCAGCAGCTTAACAACAGGGCTCTATGGCTACACCTTC. This translates into CASSLTTGLYGYTF.

This chain links TRBV12-3 or TRBV12-4 with TRBJ1-2; a possible D gene is TRBD1 (5 bases). The CDR3 is 13 residues long. Trimming shortened V by 8 bases and J by 9 bases, and 19 bases separated the two germline ends. The CDR3 coding sequence is TGTGCCAGCGGAGGGGCCGGGGCCGCCCGCTACACCTTC. This sequence encodes CASGGAGAARYTF.

The chain recombines TRBV10-2 with TRBJ1-2, with D tentatively TRBD1 (5 bases). The CDR3 is made up of 12 amino acids. V lost 8 bases to trimming and J lost 8 bases, with 15 bases between them. Germline V gene data show CDR1 as WSHSY and CDR2 as SAAADI. As DNA, the CDR3 is TGCGCCAGCTCGGCGGAGGGGCGGGGCTACACCTTC. This translates into CASSAEGRGYTF.

The J gene is TRBJ1-3, the V gene TRBV23-1; possible D gene TRBD1, 6 bases. TRBV23-1 is an open reading frame whose function is uncertain. V gave up 2 bases and J gave up 8 bases, with 10 bases separating them. The CDR3 is made up of 13 amino acids. The CDR3 protein is CASSQNRADTIYF. For the CDR3, the DNA is TGCGCCAGCAGTCAAAACAGGGCGGACACCATATATTTT.